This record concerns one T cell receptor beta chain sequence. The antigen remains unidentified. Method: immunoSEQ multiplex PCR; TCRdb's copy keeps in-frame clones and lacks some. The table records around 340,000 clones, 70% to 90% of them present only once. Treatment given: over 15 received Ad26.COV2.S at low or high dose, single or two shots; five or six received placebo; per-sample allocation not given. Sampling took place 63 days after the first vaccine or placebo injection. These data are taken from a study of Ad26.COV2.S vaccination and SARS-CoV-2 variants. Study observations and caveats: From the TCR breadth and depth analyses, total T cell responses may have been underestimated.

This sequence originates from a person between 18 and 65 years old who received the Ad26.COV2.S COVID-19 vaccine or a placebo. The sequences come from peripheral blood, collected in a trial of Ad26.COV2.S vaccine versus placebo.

The CDR3 spells CASSDRGLAKNIQYF. The CDR3 DNA follows: TGCGCCAGCAGTGACAGGGGGCTCGCCAAAAACATTCAGTACTTC. This chain connects TRBV10-2 to TRBJ2-4; 8 positions agree with TRBD1. Germline assignment: CDR1 WSHSY and CDR2 SAAADI. This CDR3 region has 15 residues. With 3 bases clipped from V and 1 base from J, the junction kept 2 bases outside the gene matches.